The 14 T cell receptor beta chains given below trace back to one sample, sequenced in a study of cytomegalovirus exposure and HLA in healthy donors. The PCR ran on 60 Vbeta and 13 Jbeta primers. Assay: immunoSEQ multiplex PCR; the TCRdb copy retains only in-frame clones and omits some. The repertoire holds about 130,000 clones, with roughly 74% as singletons. The sequenced material came from PBMCs. These receptors were collected from a woman aged 50 to 60 in good health and CMV-seropositive.

The chain uses TRBV27 and TRBJ2-3; TRBD2 matches 11 bases. This CDR3 has 15 amino acids. J was trimmed by 4 bases and V by 5 bases; bases with no gene match: 5. Germline CDR1 MNHEY, CDR2 SMNVEV (reference sequence). The CDR3 coding sequence is TGTGCCAGCAGTCTGACTAGCGGGGCTTCAGATACGCAGTATTTT. It codes for CASSLTSGASDTQYF.

This chain links TRBV6-1 with TRBJ2-5; 12 positions match TRBD2. The CDR3 extends over 15 amino acids. CDR1 is MNHNS and CDR2 is SASEGT in the germline V gene. CDR3 region: CTGSPLAGGQETQYF. Written as DNA, the CDR3 is TGTACCGGCTCACCCCTAGCGGGGGGGCAAGAGACCCAGTACTTC.

This clone has just one count. The identical CDR3 is also encoded by other nucleotide sequences in the sample. The V and J genes are TRBV5-1 and TRBJ2-3, with D hard to call. V lost 3 bases, J lost 0 bases, and 8 bases lay in between. Per the germline V gene, CDR1 is SGHRS and CDR2 is YFSETQ. The CDR3 is 14 residues long. This CDR3 is CASSSEASTDTQYF. The CDR3 nucleotides read TGCGCCAGCAGCTCCGAGGCTAGCACAGATACGCAGTATTTT.

The chain uses TRBV30 and TRBJ2-7; TRBD2 is a possible D gene (6 bases). CDR3 length: 12 amino acids. Germline CDR1 is GTSNPN and CDR2 is SVGIG (reference sequence). Trimming removed 5 bases at V and 5 bases at J, with 13 bases between. CDR3 sequence reads: CAWGGTGDEQYF. The CDR3 nucleotides read TGTGCCTGGGGGGGGACTGGGGACGAGCAGTACTTC.

This sequence joins TRBV6-5 and TRBJ2-2; TRBD2 matches 13 bases. V was pared by 6 bases and J by 7 bases, with 2 bases of the junction left unmatched. The V gene's germline CDR1 is MNHEY and CDR2 SVGAGI. The CDR3 runs 14 residues. CDR3 sequence: CASSRLAGGGELFF. CDR3 nucleotide sequence: TGTGCCAGCAGCCGACTAGCGGGGGGCGGGGAGCTGTTTTTT.

This chain uses TRBV6-4 with TRBJ1-1; 8 positions match TRBD1. J was trimmed by 11 bases and V by 0 bases; bases with no gene match: 5. Per the germline V gene, CDR1 is MRHNA and CDR2 is SNTAGT. The CDR3 consists of 13 residues. The CDR3 spells CASSDSSQGAAFF. DNA for the CDR3: TGTGCCAGCAGTGACTCGTCCCAGGGGGCGGCTTTCTTT.

The V call is TRBV18, the J call TRBJ2-4; 9 bases agree with TRBD1. The CDR3 spans 12 residues. Trimming cost V 8 bases and J 8 bases; bases outside gene matches: 4. Germline V gene lookup returns CDR1 KGHSH and CDR2 LQKENI. The CDR3 DNA reads as TGTGCCAGCACCGACAGGGGGGACATTCAGTACTTC. This encodes CASTDRGDIQYF.

This chain links TRBV2 with TRBJ2-7; D is unclear. The germline CDR1 and CDR2 sequences are SNHLY and FYNNEI. Trimming took off 7 bases at V and 2 bases at J, with 6 bases between the two ends. The CDR3 has 11 amino acids. The CDR3 loop is CASTATYEQYF. CDR3 nucleotides: TGTGCCAGCACTGCGACCTACGAGCAGTACTTC.

This chain links TRBV18 with TRBJ1-1; the match to TRBD1 covers 10 bases. V was clipped by 4 bases and J by 0 bases; unmatched bases: 8. The germline CDR1 and CDR2 sequences are KGHSH and LQKENI. There are 17 residues in the CDR3. The CDR3, as DNA: TGTGCCAGCTCACTACTTCCCGGGACAGGGGTGAACACTGAAGCTTTCTTT. Translation: CASSLLPGTGVNTEAFF.

The chain has TRBV18 and TRBJ1-5; TRBD1 is a possible D gene (5 bases). Deletions cut 6 bases from V and 3 bases from J, with 15 bases between. This CDR3 comprises 15 residues. Germline CDR1 is KGHSH and CDR2 is LQKENI. The CDR3 here is CASSPAGGDNQPQHF. The CDR3 coding sequence is TGTGCCAGCTCCCCCGCGGGAGGGGACAATCAGCCCCAGCATTTT.

In this sample, this clone turned up a few times. The chain combines TRBV27 with TRBJ2-5; 8 bases fit TRBD1. Looked up from germline, CDR1 is MNHEY and CDR2 is SMNVEV (reference sequence). The CDR3 loop spans 15 amino acids. Trimming removed 6 bases from V and 4 bases from J; junction bases left unmatched: 10. The CDR3 reads CASSRGTGRRETQYF. In DNA, the CDR3 is TGTGCCAGCAGCCGTGGGACAGGACGGAGAGAGACCCAGTACTTC.

The chain employs TRBV6-6 and TRBJ2-7; D might be TRBD2 (5 bases). The CDR3 spans 15 residues. V lost 7 bases, J lost 7 bases, and 23 bases lay in between. In germline, CDR1 is MNHNY, CDR2 SVGAGI (reference sequence). The CDR3 DNA sequence: TGTGCCAGCAAGTTCGGGTTGAAAGATCCGGGGGAGCAGTACTTC. Translating gives CASKFGLKDPGEQYF.

This chain uses TRBV5-5 with TRBJ1-2; 8 bases map to TRBD1. CDR1 SGHKS and CDR2 YYEKEE come from the germline V gene (reference sequence). The CDR3 extends over 13 amino acids. With 1 base clipped from V and 8 bases from J, the junction kept 4 bases outside the gene matches. CDR3 amino acids: CASSLRTGSGYTF. In DNA form, the CDR3 reads TGTGCCAGCAGCTTGCGGACAGGGAGCGGCTACACCTTC.

The rearrangement joins TRBV28 to TRBJ2-3, with TRBD2 identical over 7 bases. The CDR3 consists of 15 residues. V trimming: 6 bases; J trimming: 4 bases; junction bases outside the gene matches: 10. Germline assignment: CDR1 MDHEN and CDR2 SYDVKM. Written as DNA, the CDR3 is TGTGCCAGCAGCCTAAGAGCGGGGTGGTCAGATACGCAGTATTTT. Translating gives CASSLRAGWSDTQYF.